This T cell receptor (beta chain) stems from a study of identical twins. Study results and limitations: Fewer insertions were carried by abundant cord blood beta clonotypes, but none was seen in memory repertoires.

TCRdb analysed the 5' RACE reads with MiXCR anew, one entry per CDR3 protein. The sample includes 700,000 or so distinct CDR3 sequences, more than 6.5% of them seen just once. On this clonotype: Its antigen is undetermined.

The sample also formed part of further work on yellow fever vaccine responses in identical twins.

The clonotype comes from a woman aged 18 to 35 in good health. The sequenced sample consisted of PBMCs.

CDR3 region: CAISVGQGLSYEQYF. The CDR3 coding sequence is TGTGCCATCAGTGTAGGGCAGGGGCTCTCCTACGAGCAGTACTTC. The V call is TRBV10-3, the J call TRBJ2-7, with D perhaps matching TRBD1 (6 bases). V gave up 4 bases and J gave up 0 bases, with 13 bases separating them. Germline V gene sequence: CDR1 ENHRY, CDR2 SYGVKD. The CDR3 has 15 amino acids.